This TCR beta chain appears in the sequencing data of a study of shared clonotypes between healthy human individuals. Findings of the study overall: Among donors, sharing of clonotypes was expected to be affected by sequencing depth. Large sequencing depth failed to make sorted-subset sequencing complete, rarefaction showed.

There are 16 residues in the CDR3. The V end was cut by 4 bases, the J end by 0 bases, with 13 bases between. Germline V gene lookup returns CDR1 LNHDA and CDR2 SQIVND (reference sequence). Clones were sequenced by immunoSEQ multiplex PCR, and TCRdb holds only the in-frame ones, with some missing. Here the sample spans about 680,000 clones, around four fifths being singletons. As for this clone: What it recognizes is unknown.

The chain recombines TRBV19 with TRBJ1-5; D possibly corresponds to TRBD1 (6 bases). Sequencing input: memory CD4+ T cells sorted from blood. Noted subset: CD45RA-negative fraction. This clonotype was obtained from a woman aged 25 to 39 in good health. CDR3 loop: CASSRQGPYSNQPQHF. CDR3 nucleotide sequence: TGTGCCAGTAGTAGGCAGGGGCCTTATAGCAATCAGCCCCAGCATTTT. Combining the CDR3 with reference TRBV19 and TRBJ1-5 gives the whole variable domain DGGITQSPKYLFRKEGQNVTLSCEQNLNHDAMYWYRQDPGQGLRLIYYSQIVNDFQKGDIAEGYSVSREKKESFPLTVTSAQKNPTAFYLCASSRQGPYSNQPQHFGDGTRLSIL.